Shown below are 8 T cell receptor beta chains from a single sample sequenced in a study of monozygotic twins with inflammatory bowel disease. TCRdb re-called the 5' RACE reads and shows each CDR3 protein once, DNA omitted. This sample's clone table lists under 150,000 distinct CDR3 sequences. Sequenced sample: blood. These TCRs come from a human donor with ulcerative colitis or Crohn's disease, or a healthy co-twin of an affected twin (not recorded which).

CDR3 residues: CSVGGTGKTNYGYTF. V gene TRBV29-1 combines with J gene TRBJ1-2; without DNA, the TCRdb call of TRBD1 cannot be checked. CDR1 is SQVTM, CDR2 ANQGSEA, per germline. The CDR3 contains 15 residues.

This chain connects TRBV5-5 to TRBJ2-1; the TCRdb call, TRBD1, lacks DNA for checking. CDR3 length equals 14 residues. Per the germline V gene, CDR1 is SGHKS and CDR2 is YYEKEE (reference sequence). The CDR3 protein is CASSKGQGHNEQFF.

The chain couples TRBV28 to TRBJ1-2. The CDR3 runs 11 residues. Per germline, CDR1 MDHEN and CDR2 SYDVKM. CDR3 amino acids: CASSLWYGYTF.

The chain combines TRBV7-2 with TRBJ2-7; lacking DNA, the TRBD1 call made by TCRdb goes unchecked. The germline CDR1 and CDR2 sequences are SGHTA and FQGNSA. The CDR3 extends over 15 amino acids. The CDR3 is CASTLGATGGFEQYF.

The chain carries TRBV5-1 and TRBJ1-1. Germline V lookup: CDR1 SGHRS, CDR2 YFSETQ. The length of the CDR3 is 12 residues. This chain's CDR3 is CASRGLEAEAFF.

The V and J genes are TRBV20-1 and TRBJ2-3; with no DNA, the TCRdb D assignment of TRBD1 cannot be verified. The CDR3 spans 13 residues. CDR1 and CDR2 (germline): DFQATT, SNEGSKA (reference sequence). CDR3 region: CSARTGGTDTQYF.

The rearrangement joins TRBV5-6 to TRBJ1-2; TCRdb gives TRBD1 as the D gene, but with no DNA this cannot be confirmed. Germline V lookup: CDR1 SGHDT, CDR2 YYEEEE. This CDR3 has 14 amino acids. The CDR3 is CASSLAGEDYGYTF. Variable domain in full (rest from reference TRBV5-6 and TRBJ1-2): DAGVTQSPTHLIKTRGQQVTLRCSPKSGHDTVSWYQQALGQGPQFIFQYYEEEERQRGNFPDRFSGHQFPNYSSELNVNALLLGDSALYLCASSLAGEDYGYTFGSGTRLTVV.

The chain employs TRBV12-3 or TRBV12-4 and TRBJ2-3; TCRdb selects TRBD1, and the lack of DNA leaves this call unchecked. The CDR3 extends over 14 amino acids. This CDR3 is CASRVQGSTDTQYF.